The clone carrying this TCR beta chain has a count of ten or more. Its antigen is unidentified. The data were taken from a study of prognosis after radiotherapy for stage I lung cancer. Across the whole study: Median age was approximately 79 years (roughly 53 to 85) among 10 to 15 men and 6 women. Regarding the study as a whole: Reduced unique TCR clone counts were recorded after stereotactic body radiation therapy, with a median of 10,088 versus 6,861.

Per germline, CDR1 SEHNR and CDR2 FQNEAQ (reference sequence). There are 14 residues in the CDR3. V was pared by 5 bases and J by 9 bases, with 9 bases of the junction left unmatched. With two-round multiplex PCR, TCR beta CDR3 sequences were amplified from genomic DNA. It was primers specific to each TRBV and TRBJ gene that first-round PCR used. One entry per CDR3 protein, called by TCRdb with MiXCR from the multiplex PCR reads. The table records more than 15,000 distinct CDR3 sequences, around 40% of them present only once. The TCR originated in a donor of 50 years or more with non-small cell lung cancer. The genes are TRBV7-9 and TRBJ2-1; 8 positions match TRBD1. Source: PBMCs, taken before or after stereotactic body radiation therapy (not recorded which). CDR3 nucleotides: TGTGCCAGCAGCAGCCGGGACAGGAGGTCTGAGCAGTTCTTC. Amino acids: CASSSRDRRSEQFF. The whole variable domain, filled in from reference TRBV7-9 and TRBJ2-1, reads DTGVSQNPRHKITKRGQNVTFRCDPISEHNRLYWYRQTLGQGPEFLTYFQNEAQLEKSRLLSDRFSAERPKGSFSTLEIQRTEQGDSAMYLCASSSRDRRSEQFFGPGTRLTVL.